This T cell receptor beta chain was identified during a study of regulatory T cells in long-lasting Graves disease. TCR beta libraries were built with iRepertoire HTBI primers and Arm-PCR of CDR3 regions. TCRdb reanalysed the multiplex PCR reads using MiXCR and keeps one entry per CDR3 protein. The sample includes around 400,000 distinct CDR3 sequences, around 23% of them seen just once. This clonotype was found a few times. One end of the junction does not line up with germline, which may come from a read error. Described time point: persistent/refractory GD, antithyroid drugs over 5 years with positive TRAb. From RNA extracted from PBMCs, the TCR library was made. The diagnosis of Graves' disease used American Thyroid Association guidelines. The source was peripheral blood mononuclear cells (PBMCs), collected when the disease was refractory, from a patient treated with antithyroid drugs. The origin of this receptor is a female donor with Graves disease.

The CDR3 spells CARRQGSSSMAIF. The CDR3, as DNA: TGTGCCAGACGACAGGGAAGTTCGTCTATGGCGATCTTC. This chain joins TRBV2 and TRBJ2-4; 7 nucleotides match TRBD1. The CDR3 consists of 13 residues. Germline CDR1 reads SNHLY; CDR2 reads FYNNEI.